Each of the 16 T cell receptor beta chains below was sequenced from the same sample in a study of post-analysis software for immune sequencing data. Study-level points and caveats: TRBV segments more frequent in patients than in controls numbered about five and included TRBV5-6, TRBV5-1 and TRBV20-1.

Their antigens remain unidentified. Libraries were made from TCR beta cDNA, and they carried unique molecular identifiers. TCRdb re-called the PCR reads with MiXCR, one entry per CDR3 protein. There are 650,000 to 850,000 distinct CDR3 sequences in the sample; about 57% occur only once, and 4.6% lies in the top ten. Material for sequencing was blood. The receptors here all came from a girl aged 5 to 17 with multiple sclerosis.

The J gene is TRBJ2-1, the V gene TRBV4-2; TRBD1 matches 8 bases. This CDR3 is 15 amino acids long. With 4 bases clipped from V and 0 bases from J, the junction kept 2 bases outside the gene matches. Per the germline V gene, CDR1 is LGHNA and CDR2 is YNFKEQ. The CDR3 region has the DNA TGTGCCAGCAGCCCAGGGGGCGCCTCCTACAATGAGCAGTTCTTC. Amino acids: CASSPGGASYNEQFF.

This clonotype was seen more than once but under ten times. The chain recombines TRBV29-1 with TRBJ2-7; TRBD2 matches at 9 bases. From germline, CDR1 is SQVTM and CDR2 ANQGSEA. The CDR3 contains 15 residues. Losses at the gene ends were 1 base for V and 6 bases for J; bases not matched to a gene: 10. This CDR3 reads CSVEGLGREGREQYF. CDR3 in DNA: TGCAGCGTTGAAGGTCTTGGGCGGGAGGGCCGCGAGCAGTACTTC.

This clonotype was seen more than once but under ten times. The chain links TRBV12-3 or TRBV12-4 to TRBJ2-5; a weak D match, TRBD2 (6 bases). The end of the DNA is better explained by TRBJ2-7, so the J call may be wrong. The CDR3 is 14 residues long. The CDR3 DNA reads as TGTGCCAGCAGTTTAGTAGAGGGGAGGTACGAGCAGTACTTC. It is translated as CASSLVEGRYEQYF.

V usage is TRBV20-1 and J usage is TRBJ1-5, with D tentatively TRBD1 (6 bases). V was shortened by 7 bases and J by 7 bases, with 17 bases between the two germline ends. Germline CDR1 reads DFQATT; CDR2 reads SNEGSKA (reference sequence). The CDR3 runs 13 residues. CDR3 protein: CSVSTGTGQPQHF. CDR3 sequence (DNA): TGCAGTGTTTCAACAGGGACGGGGCAGCCCCAGCATTTT.

The genes are TRBV18 and TRBJ2-7, with no clear D. CDR1 is KGHSH, CDR2 LQKENI, per germline. V was cut by 3 bases and J by 5 bases, with 20 bases left in between. The CDR3 is 16 amino acids. The CDR3 DNA reads as TGTGCCAGCTCACCCGAGGTCGCTCACCCGTCGGACGAGCAGTACTTC. Translation gives CASSPEVAHPSDEQYF. Drawing the rest from reference TRBV18 and TRBJ2-7, the complete variable domain is NAGVMQNPRHLVRRRGQEARLRCSPMKGHSHVYWYRQLPEEGLKFMVYLQKENIIDESGMPKERFSAEFPKEGPSILRIQQVVRGDSAAYFCASSPEVAHPSDEQYFGPGTRLTVT.

This chain connects TRBV4-1 to TRBJ1-2; the D gene is possibly TRBD1 (6 bases). This CDR3 has 16 residues. Germline V lookup: CDR1 MGHRA, CDR2 YSYEKL. V lost 4 bases to trimming and J lost 4 bases, with 19 bases between them. CDR3 sequence reads: CASSPISGEIGYGYTF. For the CDR3, the DNA is TGCGCCAGCAGCCCAATCTCAGGGGAAATCGGCTATGGCTACACCTTC.

The CDR3 bases are TGCAGTGCTAGAACCGCGGGGGCCTACGAGCAGTACTTC. Protein sequence: CSARTAGAYEQYF. The chain joins TRBV20-1 to TRBJ2-7, with 7 bases identical to TRBD2. Per germline, CDR1 DFQATT and CDR2 SNEGSKA (reference sequence). V lost 2 bases and J lost 2; bases outside the gene matches: 3. CDR3 length equals 13 residues.

The rearrangement joins TRBV20-1 to TRBJ2-2; D not certain. In germline, CDR1 is DFQATT, CDR2 SNEGSKA (reference sequence). V shed 6 bases and J shed 6 bases, with 17 bases lying between them. This CDR3 is 14 amino acids long. The CDR3 reads CSAFLGPPAGELFF. The CDR3 nucleotides are TGCAGTGCCTTTTTAGGGCCTCCTGCCGGGGAGCTGTTTTTT.

The V call is TRBV5-1, the J call TRBJ2-1; D call uncertain. V gave up 4 bases and J gave up 8 bases, with 19 bases separating them. This CDR3 is 15 amino acids long. Germline V gene sequence: CDR1 SGHRS, CDR2 YFSETQ. The CDR3: CASSRNPGPGDEQFF. The CDR3 nucleotides read TGCGCCAGCAGCCGAAACCCGGGCCCTGGGGATGAGCAGTTCTTC.

In its sample, this clonotype was seen a few times. The chain is built from TRBV7-8 and TRBJ2-4, with D possibly being TRBD1 or TRBD2 (5 bases each). This CDR3 contains 16 residues. Germline CDR1 reads SGHVS; CDR2 reads FQNEAQ. With 6 bases removed from V and 1 base from J, the gap between germline ends came to 16 bases. The CDR3 here is CASRFGGYKAKNIQYF. Here the CDR3 DNA reads TGTGCCAGCAGGTTTGGGGGTTACAAGGCCAAAAACATTCAGTACTTC.

The rearrangement uses TRBV20-1 and TRBJ1-5; 10 nucleotides match TRBD1. The V gene's germline CDR1 is DFQATT and CDR2 SNEGSKA (reference sequence). J lost 4 bases, V lost 6 bases, and 6 bases had no gene match. The CDR3 runs 14 residues. The CDR3 region has the DNA TGCAGTGCAAGTTCGGACAGGGGGAATCAGCCCCAGCATTTT. Translating gives CSASSDRGNQPQHF.

Only a few counts were recorded for this clonotype. This rearrangement joins TRBV7-2 to TRBJ2-1; D is unresolved. The germline V gene encodes CDR1 SGHTA and CDR2 FQGNSA. Trimming pared 0 bases from V and 0 bases from J, leaving 9 bases between. The CDR3 is made up of 16 amino acids. The CDR3: CASSLAVFSSYNEQFF. The CDR3 DNA is TGTGCCAGCAGCTTAGCGGTGTTTAGCTCCTACAATGAGCAGTTCTTC.

CDR3 sequence: CASSLSPAREQFF. Written as DNA, the CDR3 is TGTGCCAGCAGCTTATCCCCCGCGAGGGAGCAGTTCTTC. The chain couples TRBV7-9 to TRBJ2-1; no clear D gene. Between the trimmed V and J ends, which lost 2 bases and 10 bases, there was a span of 12 bases. This CDR3 comprises 13 residues. The germline gives CDR1 SEHNR, CDR2 FQNEAQ (reference sequence).

The J gene is TRBJ1-2, the V gene TRBV7-3; TRBD1 agrees at 10 bases. Germline CDR1 reads SGHTA; CDR2 reads FQGTGA. The CDR3 sequence is 13 residues long. V lost 5 bases, J lost 8 bases, and 5 bases stayed unmatched. The CDR3 reads CASSETGGAGYTF. CDR3 sequence (DNA): TGTGCCAGCAGCGAGACAGGGGGCGCGGGCTACACCTTC.

The chain employs TRBV7-6 and TRBJ1-2; 8 nucleotides align to TRBD1. The ends lost 2 bases at V and 7 bases at J; junction bases unmatched: 3. Germline V gives CDR1 SGHVS, CDR2 FNYEAQ. This CDR3 contains 13 residues. CDR3 DNA sequence: TGTGCCAGCAGCTTAAGACAGGGGTTTGGCTACACCTTC. Residues: CASSLRQGFGYTF.

In this sample, this clonotype turned up a few times. For the CDR3, the DNA is TGTGCCAGCAGTCCTGCGACTCGACAGACACCAGCCTACGAGCAGTACTTC. This gives the protein CASSPATRQTPAYEQYF. The V gene is TRBV12-3 or TRBV12-4, the J gene TRBJ2-7; D perhaps matches TRBD1 (5 bases). The V and J ends lost 5 bases and 2 bases respectively, with 22 bases between them. The CDR3 loop spans 17 amino acids.